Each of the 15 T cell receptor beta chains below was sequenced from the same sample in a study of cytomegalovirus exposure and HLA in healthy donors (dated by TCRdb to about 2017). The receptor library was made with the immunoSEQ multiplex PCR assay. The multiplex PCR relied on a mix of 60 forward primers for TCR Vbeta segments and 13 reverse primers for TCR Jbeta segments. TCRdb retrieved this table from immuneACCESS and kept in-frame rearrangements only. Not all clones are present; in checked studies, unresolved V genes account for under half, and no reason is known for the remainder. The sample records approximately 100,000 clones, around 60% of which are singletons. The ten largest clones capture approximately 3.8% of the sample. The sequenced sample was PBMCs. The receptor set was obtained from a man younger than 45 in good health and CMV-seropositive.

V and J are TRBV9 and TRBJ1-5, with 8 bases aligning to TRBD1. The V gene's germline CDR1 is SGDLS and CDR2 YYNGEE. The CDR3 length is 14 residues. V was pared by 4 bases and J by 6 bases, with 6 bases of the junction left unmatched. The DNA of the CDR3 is TGTGCCAGCAGCCCGAGGACAGGGAGTCAGCCCCAGCATTTT. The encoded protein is CASSPRTGSQPQHF.

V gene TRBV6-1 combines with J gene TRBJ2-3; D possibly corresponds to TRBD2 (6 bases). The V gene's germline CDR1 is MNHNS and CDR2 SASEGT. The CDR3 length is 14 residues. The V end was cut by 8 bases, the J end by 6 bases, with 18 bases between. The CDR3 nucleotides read TGTGCCAGCGAGCAGCGCGGGGTTACGGATACGCAGTATTTT. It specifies CASEQRGVTDTQYF.

The CDR3 is CASSLGLAGSYEQYF. The CDR3, as DNA: TGTGCCAGCAGCTTGGGACTAGCGGGGTCGTACGAGCAGTACTTC. This rearrangement joins TRBV5-4 to TRBJ2-7; TRBD2 agrees at 11 bases. Germline V CDR1 and CDR2: SGHNT, YYREEE (reference sequence). V was pared by 0 bases and J by 4 bases, with 3 bases of the junction left unmatched. The CDR3 sequence is 15 residues long.

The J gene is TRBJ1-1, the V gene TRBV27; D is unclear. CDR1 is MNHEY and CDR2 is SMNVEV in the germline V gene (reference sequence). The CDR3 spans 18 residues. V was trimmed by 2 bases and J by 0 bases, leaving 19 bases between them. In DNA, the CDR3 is TGTGCCAGCAGTTTAGGGCGAATGTGGCAGAACTTGAACACTGAAGCTTTCTTT. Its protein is CASSLGRMWQNLNTEAFF.

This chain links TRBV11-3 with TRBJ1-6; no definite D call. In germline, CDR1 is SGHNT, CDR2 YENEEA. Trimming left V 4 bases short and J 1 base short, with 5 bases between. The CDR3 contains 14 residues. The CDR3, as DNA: TGTGCCAGCAGCTCCCTTTCCTATAATTCACCCCTCCACTTT. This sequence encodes CASSSLSYNSPLHF.

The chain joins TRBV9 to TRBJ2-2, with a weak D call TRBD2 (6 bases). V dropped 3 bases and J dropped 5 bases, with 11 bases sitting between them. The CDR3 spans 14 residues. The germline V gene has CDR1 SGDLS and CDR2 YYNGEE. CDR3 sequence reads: CASSARLGTGELFF. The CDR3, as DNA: TGTGCCAGCAGCGCCCGACTAGGGACCGGGGAGCTGTTTTTT. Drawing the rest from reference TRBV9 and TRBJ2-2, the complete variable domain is DSGVTQTPKHLITATGQRVTLRCSPRSGDLSVYWYQQSLDQGLQFLIQYYNGEERAKGNILERFSAQQFPDLHSELNLSSLELGDSALYFCASSARLGTGELFFGEGSRLTVL.

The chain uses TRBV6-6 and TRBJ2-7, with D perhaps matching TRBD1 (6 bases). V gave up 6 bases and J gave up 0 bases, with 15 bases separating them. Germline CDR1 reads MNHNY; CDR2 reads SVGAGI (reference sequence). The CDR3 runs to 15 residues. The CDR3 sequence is CASSPFQDSSYEQYF. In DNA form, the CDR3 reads TGTGCCAGCAGCCCCTTCCAGGACAGCTCCTACGAGCAGTACTTC.

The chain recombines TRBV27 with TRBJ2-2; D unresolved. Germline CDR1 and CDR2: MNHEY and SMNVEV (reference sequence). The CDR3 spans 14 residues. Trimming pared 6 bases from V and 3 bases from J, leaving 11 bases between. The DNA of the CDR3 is TGTGCCAGCAGGACCGCGGAGCACACCGGGGAGCTGTTTTTT. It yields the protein CASRTAEHTGELFF.

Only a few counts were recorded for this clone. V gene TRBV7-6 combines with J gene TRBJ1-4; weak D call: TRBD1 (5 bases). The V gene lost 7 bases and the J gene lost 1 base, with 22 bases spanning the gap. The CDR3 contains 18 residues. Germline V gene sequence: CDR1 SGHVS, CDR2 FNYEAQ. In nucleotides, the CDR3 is TGTGCCAGCACCCGCGATGTACCAGGGTTAGTAACTAATGAAAAACTGTTTTTT. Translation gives CASTRDVPGLVTNEKLFF. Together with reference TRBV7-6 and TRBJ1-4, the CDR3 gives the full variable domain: GAGVSQSPRYKVTKRGQDVALRCDPISGHVSLYWYRQALGQGPEFLTYFNYEAQQDKSGLPNDRFSAERPEGSISTLTIQRTEQRDSAMYRCASTRDVPGLVTNEKLFFGSGTQLSVL.

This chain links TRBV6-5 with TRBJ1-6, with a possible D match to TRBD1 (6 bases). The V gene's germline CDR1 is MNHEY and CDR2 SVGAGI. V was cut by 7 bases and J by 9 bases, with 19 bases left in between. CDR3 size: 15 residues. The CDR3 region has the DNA TGTGCCAGCACCCCAGGGACATTCACGGGTTCACCCCTCCACTTT. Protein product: CASTPGTFTGSPLHF.

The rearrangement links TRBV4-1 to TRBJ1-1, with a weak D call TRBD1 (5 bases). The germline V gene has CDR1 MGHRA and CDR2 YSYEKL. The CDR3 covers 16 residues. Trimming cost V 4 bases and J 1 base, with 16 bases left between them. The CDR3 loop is CASSLQSGAGNTEAFF. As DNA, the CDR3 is TGCGCCAGCAGCCTCCAGAGTGGGGCAGGGAACACTGAAGCTTTCTTT.

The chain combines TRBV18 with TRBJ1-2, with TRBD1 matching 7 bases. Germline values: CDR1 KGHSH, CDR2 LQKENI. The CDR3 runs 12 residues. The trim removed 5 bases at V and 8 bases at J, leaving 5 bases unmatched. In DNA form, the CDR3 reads TGTGCCAGCTCAGATCGACAGGGAGGCTACACCTTC. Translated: CASSDRQGGYTF.

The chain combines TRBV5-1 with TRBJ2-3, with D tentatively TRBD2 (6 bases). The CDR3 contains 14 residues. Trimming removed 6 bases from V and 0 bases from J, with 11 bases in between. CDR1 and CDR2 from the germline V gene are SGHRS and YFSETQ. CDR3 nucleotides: TGCGCCAGCAACTACGGGGGTAGCACAGATACGCAGTATTTT. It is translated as CASNYGGSTDTQYF.

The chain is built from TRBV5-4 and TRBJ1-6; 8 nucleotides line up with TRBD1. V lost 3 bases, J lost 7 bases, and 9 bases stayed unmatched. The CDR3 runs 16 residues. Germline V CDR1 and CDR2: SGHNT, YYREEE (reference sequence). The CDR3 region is CASSSPMTGANSPLHF. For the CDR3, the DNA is TGTGCCAGCAGCTCCCCAATGACAGGGGCCAATTCACCCCTCCACTTT.

The CDR3 reads CASRRTDPWGYTF. CDR3 DNA sequence: TGTGCCAGCAGACGGACAGACCCCTGGGGCTACACCTTC. The V and J genes are TRBV5-6 and TRBJ1-2; a weak D match, TRBD1 (6 bases). Per germline, CDR1 SGHDT and CDR2 YYEEEE. Trimming shortened V by 5 bases and J by 8 bases, and 16 bases separated the two germline ends. CDR3 length: 13 residues.